The 15 T cell receptor beta chains presented below share a single source sample, sequenced in a study of cytomegalovirus exposure and HLA in healthy donors. This PCR relied on a set of 60 Vbeta primers and 13 Jbeta primers. TCRdb keeps only in-frame clones here, not all; method: immunoSEQ multiplex PCR. The sample lists more than 130,000 clones, 73% seen once, with approximately 15% in the top ten. The sequenced sample consisted of PBMCs. The receptor set was obtained from a human donor in good health.

The rearrangement links TRBV27 to TRBJ2-5, with 13 bases matching TRBD2. The CDR3 sequence is 16 residues long. Losses at the gene ends were 6 bases for V and 5 bases for J; bases not matched to a gene: 9. CDR1 is MNHEY and CDR2 is SMNVEV in the germline V gene (reference sequence). Here the CDR3 DNA reads TGTGCCAGCAGACCGGGACTAGCGGGGAGTCAGGAGACCCAGTACTTC. This encodes CASRPGLAGSQETQYF.

The chain joins TRBV13 to TRBJ2-7, with TRBD1 identical over 10 bases. In germline, CDR1 is PRHDT, CDR2 FYEKMQ (reference sequence). The V segment lost 3 bases and the J segment 2 bases; nucleotides outside the gene matches: 1. This CDR3 has 14 amino acids. The CDR3 DNA is TGTGCCAGCAGCTTGGGACAGGGGACCTACGAGCAGTACTTC. It specifies CASSLGQGTYEQYF.

This clone turned up a few times. CDR3 DNA: TGTGCCAGCAGTGGAGCACTCTCTGGAAACACCATATATTTT. Its translation is CASSGALSGNTIYF. The chain joins TRBV2 to TRBJ1-3; D call uncertain. Trimming cost V 4 bases and J 0 bases, with 7 bases left between them. The V gene's germline CDR1 is SNHLY and CDR2 FYNNEI. This CDR3 is built from 14 residues.

The genes are TRBV18 and TRBJ1-2; 7 positions agree with TRBD1. CDR1 and CDR2 (germline): KGHSH, LQKENI. The junction had 5 bases not matched to a gene; V was cut back by 4 bases and J by 6 bases. The CDR3 is 13 amino acids. This CDR3 is CASSQGQTNGYTF. CDR3 DNA sequence: TGTGCCAGCTCACAGGGACAGACTAATGGCTACACCTTC. Together with reference TRBV18 and TRBJ1-2, the CDR3 gives the full variable domain: NAGVMQNPRHLVRRRGQEARLRCSPMKGHSHVYWYRQLPEEGLKFMVYLQKENIIDESGMPKERFSAEFPKEGPSILRIQQVVRGDSAAYFCASSQGQTNGYTFGSGTRLTVV.

This chain links TRBV5-1 with TRBJ1-3; D remains unclear. Germline V lookup: CDR1 SGHRS, CDR2 YFSETQ. Trimming took 0 bases from V and 1 from J, leaving 8 bases between them. The CDR3 spans 15 residues. CDR3 DNA: TGCGCCAGCAGCTTGGATATGAGTTCTGGAAACACCATATATTTT. It encodes CASSLDMSSGNTIYF.

This clone appeared a few times. The V gene is TRBV5-4, the J gene TRBJ2-3, with D possibly being TRBD1 (6 bases). The germline V gene encodes CDR1 SGHNT and CDR2 YYREEE (reference sequence). The CDR3 is 12 amino acids. V gave up 3 bases and J gave up 11 bases, with 13 bases separating them. The CDR3 protein is CASSSRGWVQYF. In nucleotides, the CDR3 is TGTGCCAGCAGCTCGAGGGGGTGGGTGCAGTATTTT.

The V and J genes are TRBV9 and TRBJ2-1, with 10 bases fitting TRBD2. The length of the CDR3 is 16 residues. CDR1 is SGDLS and CDR2 is YYNGEE in the germline V gene. The V and J ends lost 4 bases and 8 bases, in that order; junction bases with no gene match: 12. CDR3 sequence reads: CASSKRSGGAKDEQFF. In DNA, the CDR3 is TGTGCCAGCAGCAAACGAAGCGGGGGGGCCAAGGATGAGCAGTTCTTC.

This clone was recorded a few times. The V gene is TRBV11-2, the J gene TRBJ1-2; D perhaps matches TRBD1 (5 bases). The CDR3 length is 15 residues. V was shortened by 3 bases and J by 3 bases, with 14 bases between the two germline ends. Looked up from germline, CDR1 is SGHAT and CDR2 is FQNNGV. The CDR3 region has the DNA TGTGCCAGCAGCTTCCTGCGGGGGGGGGACTATGGCTACACCTTC. It codes for CASSFLRGGDYGYTF.

This chain connects TRBV7-9 to TRBJ2-3, with TRBD1 matching 8 bases. This CDR3 region has 14 residues. Looked up from germline, CDR1 is SEHNR and CDR2 is FQNEAQ (reference sequence). V lost 4 bases, J lost 4 bases, and 4 bases stayed unmatched. CDR3 sequence reads: CASSSGQGADTQYF. In DNA, the CDR3 is TGTGCCAGCAGCTCAGGACAGGGCGCAGATACGCAGTATTTT.

CDR3 DNA: TGTGCCACCAGCTCGACAGGGGGCCTGGGCTACACCTTC. It codes for CATSSTGGLGYTF. This sequence joins TRBV15 and TRBJ1-2; 10 positions match TRBD1. The CDR3 runs 13 residues. CDR1 and CDR2 from the germline V gene are LNHNV and YYDKDF (reference sequence). Germline trimming cut 5 bases from V and 8 bases from J; bases unmatched to any gene: 5.

This chain uses TRBV11-2 with TRBJ2-2, with D uncertain. This CDR3 contains 16 residues. Trimming left V 8 bases short and J 5 bases short, with 21 bases between. CDR1 is SGHAT and CDR2 is FQNNGV in the germline V gene. CDR3 sequence (DNA): TGTGCCAGCCTAAGGATTGGCGGCTTATTGACCGGGGAGCTGTTTTTT. Translation: CASLRIGGLLTGELFF. Together with reference TRBV11-2 and TRBJ2-2, the CDR3 gives the full variable domain: EAGVAQSPRYKIIEKRQSVAFWCNPISGHATLYWYQQILGQGPKLLIQFQNNGVVDDSQLPKDRFSAERLKGVDSTLKIQPAKLEDSAVYLCASLRIGGLLTGELFFGEGSRLTVL.

In regard to this clone: Mismatch with germline at one junction end may stem from a read error. V gene TRBV13 combines with J gene TRBJ1-2, with TRBD1 matching over 9 bases. Per the germline V gene, CDR1 is PRHDT and CDR2 is FYEKMQ (reference sequence). The CDR3 consists of 15 residues. The CDR3 DNA is TGTGCCAGCAGCTCGGGACAGGGAAGGAACTATGGCTACCCCTTC. This sequence encodes CASSSGQGRNYGYPF.

The V call is TRBV5-1, the J call TRBJ2-6; D might be TRBD1 (6 bases). Germline-derived CDR1 and CDR2 are SGHRS and YFSETQ. The CDR3 loop spans 14 amino acids. V was clipped by 3 bases and J by 4 bases, with 8 bases between them. The CDR3 DNA reads as TGCGCCAGCAGCTCAGGGGCCGGGGCCAACGTCCTGACTTTC. It codes for CASSSGAGANVLTF.

The gene calls are TRBV15 and TRBJ2-7, with 7 bases that match TRBD2. This CDR3 is 16 amino acids long. CDR1 and CDR2 from the germline V gene are LNHNV and YYDKDF (reference sequence). Trimming took 4 bases from V and 2 from J; bases not matched to a gene: 11. CDR3 DNA: TGTGCCACCAGCACTTACGGGGGGTCCACAGCCTACGAGCAGTACTTC. This encodes CATSTYGGSTAYEQYF.

The rearrangement uses TRBV6-1 and TRBJ2-1, with 13 bases that match TRBD2. Germline CDR1 and CDR2: MNHNS and SASEGT. V lost 3 bases, J lost 6 bases, and 11 bases stayed unmatched. CDR3 length: 18 residues. This chain's CDR3 is CASSDVMRLAGGPNEQFF. CDR3 bases: TGTGCCAGCAGTGATGTAATGAGACTAGCGGGAGGTCCCAATGAGCAGTTCTTC.